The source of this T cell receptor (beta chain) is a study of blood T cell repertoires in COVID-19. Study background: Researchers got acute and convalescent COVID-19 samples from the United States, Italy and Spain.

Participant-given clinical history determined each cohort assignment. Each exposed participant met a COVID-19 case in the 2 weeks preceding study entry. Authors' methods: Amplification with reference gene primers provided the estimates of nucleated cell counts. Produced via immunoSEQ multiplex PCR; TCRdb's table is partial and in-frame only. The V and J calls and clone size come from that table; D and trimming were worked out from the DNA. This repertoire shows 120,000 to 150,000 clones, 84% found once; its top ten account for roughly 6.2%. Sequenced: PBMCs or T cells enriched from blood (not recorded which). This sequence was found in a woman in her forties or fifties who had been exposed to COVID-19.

CDR3 nucleotide sequence: TGCGCCAGCAGCTTGGGAGCAGGAGGACTAGCGGGAGTGGGACACTACGAGCAGTACTTC. Its translation: CASSLGAGGLAGVGHYEQYF. This chain connects TRBV5-1 to TRBJ2-7; the match to TRBD2 covers 13 bases. Germline lookup yields CDR1 SGHRS and CDR2 YFSETQ. V trimming: 0 bases; J trimming: 3 bases; junction bases outside the gene matches: 15. This CDR3 contains 20 residues.